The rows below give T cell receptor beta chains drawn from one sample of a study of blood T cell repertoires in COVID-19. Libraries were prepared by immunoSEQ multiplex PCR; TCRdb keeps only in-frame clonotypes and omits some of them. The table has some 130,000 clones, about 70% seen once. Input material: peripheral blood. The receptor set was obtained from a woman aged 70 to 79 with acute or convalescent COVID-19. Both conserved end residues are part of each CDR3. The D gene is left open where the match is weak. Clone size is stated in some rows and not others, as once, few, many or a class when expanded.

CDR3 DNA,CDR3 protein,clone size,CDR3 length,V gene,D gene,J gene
TGCGCCAGCAGCCCGAAGGAGGGACCCTATGGCTACACCTTC,CASSPKEGPYGYTF,-,14,TRBV5-1,-,TRBJ1-2
TGTGCCAGCAGCTTGAGGGCCCTGTCCTACAATGAGCAGTTCTTC,CASSLRALSYNEQFF,-,15,TRBV7-9,-,TRBJ2-1
TGTGCCAGCATTCGGACAGGGCGCCCATACGAGCAGTACTTC,CASIRTGRPYEQYF,-,14,TRBV28,TRBD1,TRBJ2-7
TGTGCCAGCAGTCCCCCGTCCTCACCCCTCCACTTT,CASSPPSSPLHF,-,12,TRBV28,-,TRBJ1-6
TGTGCCAGCAGCCAAGATCCAACAGGCTGGTACGAGCAGTACTTC,CASSQDPTGWYEQYF,-,15,TRBV3-1/TRBV3-2,-,TRBJ2-7
TGTGCCAGCAGCCTTTCGAGCCTATGGGCTTTCTTT,CASSLSSLWAFF,once,12,TRBV6-2/TRBV6-3,-,TRBJ1-1
TGTGCCAGCAGTTGGGAAGGCGGGGGGGATTGGTTCTTC,CASSWEGGGDWFF,few,13,TRBV12-3/TRBV12-4,TRBD2,TRBJ2-1
TGTGCCAGCAGTTTATTTAGCGGGGGCGAGCAGTACTTC,CASSLFSGGEQYF,-,13,TRBV12-3/TRBV12-4,TRBD2,TRBJ2-7
TGTGCCAGCAGCTTAGGTACAGTCCGTAATGAAAAACTGTTTTTT,CASSLGTVRNEKLFF,-,15,TRBV7-9,-,TRBJ1-4
TGCGCCAGCAGCCTAGGGACAGGGAGTGGCTACACCTTC,CASSLGTGSGYTF,-,13,TRBV5-1,TRBD1,TRBJ1-2
TGTGCCAGCAGCTTAGGCGGGGGGGCTAGAGATACGCAGTATTTT,CASSLGGGARDTQYF,few,15,TRBV7-7,TRBD2,TRBJ2-3
TGTGCCTGGAGTGTGGGGACTAGCGGGTACCAAGAGACCCAGTACTTC,CAWSVGTSGYQETQYF,-,16,TRBV30,TRBD2,TRBJ2-5
TGTGCCAGCTCACCAGAGACAGGGGATGATGAAAAACTGTTTTTT,CASSPETGDDEKLFF,-,15,TRBV18,TRBD1,TRBJ1-4
TGTGCCAGCAGCCGGACTAGCGGGAGTGCGAAGACCCAGTACTTC,CASSRTSGSAKTQYF,-,15,TRBV27,TRBD2,TRBJ2-5
TGTGCCAGCAGCTTAGGGGGACAGATTATAGGGGAGACCCAGTACTTC,CASSLGGQIIGETQYF,many,16,TRBV7-6,TRBD1,TRBJ2-5
TGTGCCATCAGTGGGCAGGTTAACTATGGCTACACCTTC,CAISGQVNYGYTF,once,13,TRBV10-3,-,TRBJ1-2
TGTGCCAGCAGCCCGGGTGCGGAAGGCAAAAACATTCAGTACTTC,CASSPGAEGKNIQYF,-,15,TRBV7-9,-,TRBJ2-4
TGCGCCAGCAGCTCGACAGGGGATGGAAACACCATATATTTT,CASSSTGDGNTIYF,-,14,TRBV5-1,TRBD1,TRBJ1-3
TGTGCCAGTAGCGGCTTTGGGCGGGGGGCGCGGAGGTCCGGGGAGCTGTTTTTT,CASSGFGRGARRSGELFF,-,18,TRBV19,TRBD2,TRBJ2-2
TGTGCCAGCAGCCTCAGACACAACCGATACAATGAGCAGTTCTTC,CASSLRHNRYNEQFF,-,15,TRBV5-8,-,TRBJ2-1
TGTGCCAGCAGCTTATGGGAGGGACGCGCCAAAAACATTCAGTACTTC,CASSLWEGRAKNIQYF,-,16,TRBV7-8,TRBD2,TRBJ2-4
TGCGCCAGCAGCTTGGGGCTAGCGGGGGCTTACACCGGGGAGCTGTTTTTT,CASSLGLAGAYTGELFF,-,17,TRBV5-1,TRBD2,TRBJ2-2
TGCGCCAGCAGCTGGACAGGGGGACTTAATCAGCCCCAGCATTTT,CASSWTGGLNQPQHF,-,15,TRBV5-1,TRBD1,TRBJ1-5
TGTGCCAGCAGTTTATGGGGGAGTAGCACTGAAGCTTTCTTT,CASSLWGSSTEAFF,-,14,TRBV28,-,TRBJ1-1
TGTGCCAGCAGTTCATACTTAAGCGGGGACTACTACTTC,CASSSYLSGDYYF,-,13,TRBV6-5,TRBD2,TRBJ2-7
TGTGCCAGCAGTGAGGGACTAGCGGGAGCGGAGTACACCGGGGAGCTGTTTTTT,CASSEGLAGAEYTGELFF,-,18,TRBV25-1,TRBD2,TRBJ2-2
TGTGCCAGCAGCTCTAGCGGGGGCTTCTACAATGAGCAGTTCTTC,CASSSSGGFYNEQFF,-,15,TRBV7-9,TRBD2,TRBJ2-1
TGCAGCGCCTCGGGACATCCTAACTATGGCTACACCTTC,CSASGHPNYGYTF,-,13,TRBV29-1,-,TRBJ1-2
TGTGCCAGCAGAGCTGGACAGGCGGACTACAATGAGCAGTTCTTC,CASRAGQADYNEQFF,-,15,TRBV2,TRBD1,TRBJ2-1
TGTGCCAGCAGTCTTAGTACCACCTACAATGAGCAGTTCTTC,CASSLSTTYNEQFF,-,14,TRBV6-5,-,TRBJ2-1
TGTGCCAGCAGCTTAGCGGGGGGGGTTGGCAATGAGCAGTTCTTC,CASSLAGGVGNEQFF,few,15,TRBV7-6,TRBD2,TRBJ2-1
TGTGCCAGCAGTCGTCAGGTCAATCAGCCCCAGCATTTT,CASSRQVNQPQHF,-,13,TRBV7-2,-,TRBJ1-5
TGTGCCAGCAGCTTATACAGCGGGGGACCCTATGGCTACACCTTC,CASSLYSGGPYGYTF,-,15,TRBV7-9,-,TRBJ1-2
TGTGCCAGCTCAGACAGGGAAGGTCATGGCTACACCTTC,CASSDREGHGYTF,-,13,TRBV18,TRBD1,TRBJ1-2
TGTGCCAGCAGCTTTACAGGGTTCAACACTGAAGCTTTCTTT,CASSFTGFNTEAFF,once,14,TRBV7-2,-,TRBJ1-1
TGTGCCAGTAGTTGGGACAGGGTAGGCACTGAAGCTTTCTTT,CASSWDRVGTEAFF,-,14,TRBV19,TRBD1,TRBJ1-1
TGCGCCAGCAGCCAAGAGGCCATTTGGCAGGGGAGACTGTTTTTT,CASSQEAIWQGRLFF,-,15,TRBV4-3,-,TRBJ1-4
TGTGCCAGCAGCAAACGCGGGACTAGCGGGGGGTCATACAATGAGCAGTTCTTC,CASSKRGTSGGSYNEQFF,-,18,TRBV7-2,TRBD2,TRBJ2-1
TGTGCCAGCAGCTTATCAGGGAACCATGAGCAGTTCTTC,CASSLSGNHEQFF,-,13,TRBV7-3,-,TRBJ2-1
TGTGCCAGCAGCCAAGGACTAGCGGAAATCTACGAGCAGTACTTC,CASSQGLAEIYEQYF,-,15,TRBV3-1/TRBV3-2,TRBD2,TRBJ2-7
TGTGCCAGCAGCCCACCGACAGGGTTGGCCACTGAAGCTTTCTTT,CASSPPTGLATEAFF,-,15,TRBV4-2,TRBD1,TRBJ1-1
TGTGCCAGCAGCCTGGTGGCAGGGGGAAGTAGGACACTGTTTTTT,CASSLVAGGSRTLFF,-,15,TRBV5-5,TRBD1,TRBJ1-4
TGCGCCAGCAGCTTGACGACAGGGGTCACTGAAGCTTTCTTT,CASSLTTGVTEAFF,once,14,TRBV5-1,TRBD1,TRBJ1-1
TGTGCCAGCTCACTAGCGGGAGCACAAGATACGCAGTATTTT,CASSLAGAQDTQYF,few,14,TRBV18,TRBD2,TRBJ2-3
TGTGCCAGCAGCACCCGGACAGGGGGCTCTAACTATGGCTACACCTTC,CASSTRTGGSNYGYTF,-,16,TRBV9,TRBD1,TRBJ1-2
TGTGCCAGCAGCTTAACTAGCGGGTTCAACGAGCAGTACTTC,CASSLTSGFNEQYF,-,14,TRBV7-9,TRBD2,TRBJ2-7
TGTGCCACCAGTGATTTAAGGGGGGGGTCCTACAATGAGCAGTTCTTC,CATSDLRGGSYNEQFF,few,16,TRBV24-1,-,TRBJ2-1
TGTGCCAGCAGCCCGACAGGCCCGGGACTAGGATCCTATGAGCAGTTCTTC,CASSPTGPGLGSYEQFF,-,17,TRBV28,TRBD2,TRBJ2-1
TGTGCCTGGAGTGTTAAGGGGAACTATGGCTACACCTTC,CAWSVKGNYGYTF,-,13,TRBV30,-,TRBJ1-2
TGTGCCAGTAGTATTCAGGGCGGAAATCAGCCCCAGCATTTT,CASSIQGGNQPQHF,-,14,TRBV19,-,TRBJ1-5
TGTGCCAGCAGTCGCCCGGGGGGCGCAGAGACCCAGTACTTC,CASSRPGGAETQYF,-,14,TRBV11-2,-,TRBJ2-5
TGTGCCACCAGTGAGAACCGGGACAGGGGGTTCAATGGCTACACCTTC,CATSENRDRGFNGYTF,-,16,TRBV24-1,TRBD1,TRBJ1-2
TGTGCCACCAGCAGCAGACGTCTGGGGCCCACCTACGAGCAGTACTTC,CATSSRRLGPTYEQYF,-,16,TRBV15,-,TRBJ2-7
TGTGCCAGCAGTGATACTTGGGGGCCCTATGGCTACACCTTC,CASSDTWGPYGYTF,few,14,TRBV6-1,-,TRBJ1-2
TGTGCCAGTAGTATCTCGGGACAAGGTGGGGAAAAACTGTTTTTT,CASSISGQGGEKLFF,once,15,TRBV19,-,TRBJ1-4
TGTGCCGAAAGGGGGTCCCACGGGGAGCTGTTTTTT,CAERGSHGELFF,-,12,TRBV6-1,-,TRBJ2-2
TGCAGCGTAGAACCCCGGGACAGGGATCCCCGGGAGCAGTACTTC,CSVEPRDRDPREQYF,-,15,TRBV29-1,TRBD1,TRBJ2-7
TGTGCCAGCAGCCGCGGGACAGGGATGCGGTACGAGCAGTACTTC,CASSRGTGMRYEQYF,-,15,TRBV3-1/TRBV3-2,TRBD1,TRBJ2-7